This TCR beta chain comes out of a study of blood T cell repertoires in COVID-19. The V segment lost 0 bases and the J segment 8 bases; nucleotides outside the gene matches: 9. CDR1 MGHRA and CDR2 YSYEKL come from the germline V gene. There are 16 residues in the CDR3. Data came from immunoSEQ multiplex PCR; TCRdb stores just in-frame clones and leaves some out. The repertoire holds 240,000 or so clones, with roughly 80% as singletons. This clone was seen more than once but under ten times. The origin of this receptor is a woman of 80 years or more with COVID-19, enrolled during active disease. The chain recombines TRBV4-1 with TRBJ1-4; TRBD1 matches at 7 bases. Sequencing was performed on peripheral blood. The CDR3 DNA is TGCGCCAGCAGCCAAGATCCTGAGACAGGGAGGGAAAAACTGTTTTTT. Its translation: CASSQDPETGREKLFF.